This TCR beta chain was recorded in a study of blood T cell repertoires in COVID-19. Study at large: Samples came from the United States, Italy and Spain, spanning acute and convalescent COVID-19.

V lost 4 bases, J lost 1 base, and 8 bases stayed unmatched. The germline V gene has CDR1 SGHVS and CDR2 FNYEAQ. The CDR3 is 16 residues long. Assay: immunoSEQ multiplex PCR; the TCRdb copy retains only in-frame clones and omits some. The sample consists of about 110,000 clones, about three quarters of them appearing once. The rearrangement links TRBV7-6 to TRBJ2-7; TRBD1 aligns across 9 bases. Sequenced: peripheral blood. This TCR derives from a human donor in a cohort sampled during active or convalescent COVID-19. CDR3 DNA: TGTGCCAGCAGCTCCAAACCGGGACAGGGATCCTACGAGCAGTACTTC. This sequence encodes CASSSKPGQGSYEQYF.